Shown below are 21 T cell receptor beta chains from a single sample sequenced in a study of radiation and T cells in renal cell carcinoma. Sequencing used immunoSEQ multiplex PCR; TCRdb keeps in-frame clones, though not all of them. The sample includes almost 50,000 clones, 75% to 85% of them seen just once. Time point of the sample: blood 2 weeks post-SBRT. Treatment defined: 15 Gy SBRT to primary tumor, nephrectomy 4 weeks later. Sequenced material: blood, taken from a patient whose treatment included radiotherapy and nephrectomy. These receptors all stem from a woman in her 70s with renal cell carcinoma.

The CDR3 DNA reads as TGTGCCAGTAGTAGCCTCGGGACAGGGCCTCTCGGGCCCCAGCATTTT. Its translation: CASSSLGTGPLGPQHF. This chain links TRBV19 with TRBJ1-5; 9 bases map to TRBD1. CDR1 and CDR2 (germline): LNHDA, SQIVND (reference sequence). The V segment lost 4 bases and the J segment 9 bases; nucleotides outside the gene matches: 13. The CDR3 is 16 residues long.

The J gene is TRBJ1-3, the V gene TRBV19; D uncertain. This CDR3 has 14 amino acids. V lost 4 bases, J lost 0 bases, and 7 bases lay in between. Germline V gene sequence: CDR1 LNHDA, CDR2 SQIVND (reference sequence). The CDR3 region is CASSKDHSGNTIYF. Here the CDR3 DNA reads TGTGCCAGTAGTAAGGACCACTCTGGAAACACCATATATTTT.

This sequence joins TRBV5-1 and TRBJ2-5, with 8 bases lining up with TRBD2. The length of the CDR3 is 13 residues. V dropped 4 bases and J dropped 5; count of bases not matched to a gene: 4. CDR1 is SGHRS, CDR2 YFSETQ, per germline. The CDR3 region is CASSRRGGETQYF. The CDR3 coding sequence is TGCGCCAGCAGCCGACGGGGGGGCGAGACCCAGTACTTC.

V and J are TRBV5-1 and TRBJ2-3; 12 bases are shared with TRBD2. J was trimmed by 4 bases and V by 0 bases; bases with no gene match: 9. The germline V gene encodes CDR1 SGHRS and CDR2 YFSETQ. The CDR3 has 18 residues. The CDR3 region is CASSLEGRLAGASDTQYF. The CDR3 region has the DNA TGCGCCAGCAGCTTGGAAGGTAGACTAGCGGGAGCGTCAGATACGCAGTATTTT.

The chain uses TRBV6-5 and TRBJ1-1; no clear D. CDR3 length: 13 amino acids. Germline V gene lookup returns CDR1 MNHEY and CDR2 SVGAGI. Trimming cost V 7 bases and J 7 bases, with 16 bases left between them. The CDR3: CASTRATLNEAFF. For the CDR3, the DNA is TGTGCCAGCACGCGGGCAACACTGAATGAAGCTTTCTTT.

This chain connects TRBV5-1 to TRBJ2-3; no clear D gene. Germline assignment: CDR1 SGHRS and CDR2 YFSETQ. Trimming removed 0 bases at V and 2 bases at J, with 25 bases between. The CDR3 has 20 residues. CDR3 coding DNA: TGCGCCAGCAGCTTGGCCGAAGGTCCTCACAGAAATTCTAACACAGATACGCAGTATTTT. Protein product: CASSLAEGPHRNSNTDTQYF. The variable domain in full, with the rest retrieved from reference TRBV5-1 and TRBJ2-3, is KAGVTQTPRYLIKTRGQQVTLSCSPISGHRSVSWYQQTPGQGLQFLFEYFSETQRNKGNFPGRFSGRQFSNSRSEMNVSTLELGDSALYLCASSLAEGPHRNSNTDTQYFGPGTRLTVL.

The chain couples TRBV6-1 to TRBJ2-2; the match to TRBD1 covers 10 bases. J lost 6 bases, V lost 4 bases, and 2 bases had no gene match. This CDR3 region has 14 residues. CDR1 and CDR2 (germline): MNHNS, SASEGT. The CDR3 DNA sequence: TGTGCCAGCAGTGGGACAGGGGGTCCCGGGGAGCTGTTTTTT. Protein sequence: CASSGTGGPGELFF.

The chain links TRBV7-2 to TRBJ2-1; possibly TRBD2 for D (6 bases). V was shortened by 1 base and J by 5 bases, with 9 bases between the two germline ends. This CDR3 is built from 14 residues. Germline assignment: CDR1 SGHTA and CDR2 FQGNSA. The DNA of the CDR3 is TGTGCCAGCAGCTTAGTTGGAGGGGACAATGAGCAGTTCTTC. Residues: CASSLVGGDNEQFF. The variable domain in full, with the rest retrieved from reference TRBV7-2 and TRBJ2-1, is GAGVSQSPSNKVTEKGKDVELRCDPISGHTALYWYRQSLGQGLEFLIYFQGNSAPDKSGLPSDRFSAERTGGSVSTLTIQRTQQEDSAVYLCASSLVGGDNEQFFGPGTRLTVL.

This clone has just one count. The rearrangement joins TRBV10-3 to TRBJ2-1; 9 positions agree with TRBD2. Per the germline V gene, CDR1 is ENHRY and CDR2 is SYGVKD. Unmatched junction bases numbered 4, after V lost 4 bases and J lost 3 bases. This CDR3 is built from 15 residues. The chain's CDR3 is CAISVAAGGYNEQFF. CDR3 bases: TGTGCCATCAGTGTAGCAGCGGGAGGCTACAATGAGCAGTTCTTC.

The chain combines TRBV19 with TRBJ2-7, with 8 bases that match TRBD2. The germline V gene encodes CDR1 LNHDA and CDR2 SQIVND (reference sequence). V gave up 4 bases and J gave up 2 bases; unmatched junction bases: 7. The CDR3 extends over 15 amino acids. This CDR3 is CASSRREGLAYEQYF. The CDR3 region has the DNA TGTGCCAGTAGTAGACGGGAGGGCCTGGCCTACGAGCAGTACTTC.

The chain carries TRBV19 and TRBJ2-1; D is perhaps TRBD2 (5 bases). Trimming took 4 bases from V and 4 from J, leaving 14 bases between them. This CDR3 has 15 residues. Germline values: CDR1 LNHDA, CDR2 SQIVND (reference sequence). CDR3 sequence reads: CASSNFIGGYNEQFF. In nucleotides, the CDR3 is TGTGCCAGTAGTAATTTTATAGGCGGGTACAATGAGCAGTTCTTC.

The J gene is TRBJ2-5, the V gene TRBV7-2; D uncertain. CDR3 length: 13 amino acids. Germline V gene sequence: CDR1 SGHTA, CDR2 FQGNSA. Trimming pared 5 bases from V and 1 base from J, leaving 8 bases between. For the CDR3, the DNA is TGTGCCAGCAGCCGAGGATCCCAAGAGACCCAGTACTTC. Translated, it gives CASSRGSQETQYF.

The chain combines TRBV2 with TRBJ1-2; D is unclear. The length of the CDR3 is 11 residues. Trimming took 2 bases from V and 5 from J, leaving 3 bases between them. Germline CDR1 SNHLY, CDR2 FYNNEI. CDR3 loop: CASSEPYGYTF. The CDR3 DNA follows: TGTGCCAGCAGTGAACCGTATGGCTACACCTTC.

V and J are TRBV19 and TRBJ2-3, with D maybe TRBD2 (6 bases). Germline CDR1 LNHDA, CDR2 SQIVND (reference sequence). This CDR3 is built from 16 residues. The ends were cut back, 7 bases at V and 2 bases at J, with 19 bases in the middle. The CDR3 DNA follows: TGTGCCAGTAACCCACCGCCGGGACTGGCCACAGATACGCAGTATTTT. Its protein is CASNPPPGLATDTQYF. The variable domain in full, completed from reference TRBV19 and TRBJ2-3, reads DGGITQSPKYLFRKEGQNVTLSCEQNLNHDAMYWYRQDPGQGLRLIYYSQIVNDFQKGDIAEGYSVSREKKESFPLTVTSAQKNPTAFYLCASNPPPGLATDTQYFGPGTRLTVL.

The chain is built from TRBV5-4 and TRBJ2-3, with 12 positions matching TRBD2. From germline, CDR1 is SGHNT and CDR2 YYREEE (reference sequence). The J segment lost 0 bases and the V segment lost 0 bases, leaving 2 bases of the junction unmatched. The CDR3 is 17 residues long. The CDR3 reads CASSLGTSGTSTDTQYF. Here the CDR3 DNA reads TGTGCCAGCAGCTTGGGGACTAGCGGGACTAGCACAGATACGCAGTATTTT.

The chain employs TRBV18 and TRBJ2-5; tentative D call: TRBD1 (6 bases). CDR3 size: 13 residues. The V end lost 3 bases, the J end lost 5 bases, and 10 bases lay between the germline ends. Germline values: CDR1 KGHSH, CDR2 LQKENI. This chain's CDR3 is CASSPTGRETQYF. CDR3 nucleotides: TGTGCCAGCTCACCGACAGGTCGGGAGACCCAGTACTTC.

The rearrangement joins TRBV7-2 to TRBJ2-1; the D gene could be TRBD1 or TRBD2 (5 bases each). Per germline, CDR1 SGHTA and CDR2 FQGNSA. Deletions cut 5 bases from V and 0 bases from J, with 11 bases between. The CDR3 loop spans 15 amino acids. CDR3 sequence: CASSAGASSYNEQFF. As DNA, the CDR3 is TGTGCCAGCAGCGCCGGGGCTAGCTCCTACAATGAGCAGTTCTTC.

V gene TRBV27 combines with J gene TRBJ1-2; TRBD1 might be the D (5 bases). Germline CDR1 and CDR2: MNHEY and SMNVEV (reference sequence). The CDR3 sequence is 16 residues long. Trimming shortened V by 5 bases and J by 0 bases, and 16 bases separated the two germline ends. The DNA for the CDR3 is TGTGCCAGCAGTAATTTCGACAGCGATACTAACTATGGCTACACCTTC. It specifies CASSNFDSDTNYGYTF.

The CDR3 loop is CAWSARDYNEQFF. In DNA form, the CDR3 reads TGTGCCTGGAGTGCTCGGGATTACAATGAGCAGTTCTTC. This chain links TRBV30 with TRBJ2-1; tentatively, D is TRBD2 (5 bases). The length of the CDR3 is 13 residues. Germline V lookup: CDR1 GTSNPN, CDR2 SVGIG (reference sequence). Trimming pared 1 base from V and 4 bases from J, leaving 8 bases between.

This chain connects TRBV11-2 to TRBJ1-1, with TRBD1 identical over 9 bases. Germline values: CDR1 SGHAT, CDR2 FQNNGV. The length of the CDR3 is 13 residues. The CDR3 sequence: CGTTGGYNTEAFF. The CDR3 DNA follows: TGTGGCACAACAGGGGGCTACAACACTGAAGCTTTCTTT. Complete variable domain (other parts from reference TRBV11-2 and TRBJ1-1): EAGVAQSPRYKIIEKRQSVAFWCNPISGHATLYWYQQILGQGPKLLIQFQNNGVVDDSQLPKDRFSAERLKGVDSTLKIQPAKLEDSAVYLCGTTGGYNTEAFFGQGTRLTVV.

The CDR3, as DNA: TGTGCCAGCAGTGATGGAGGAGGGGCCGAGTTTCTTAATGAGCAGTTCTTC. Protein: CASSDGGGAEFLNEQFF. This rearrangement joins TRBV6-1 to TRBJ2-1; a possible D gene is TRBD2 (6 bases). The CDR3 is made up of 17 amino acids. Per germline, CDR1 MNHNS and CDR2 SASEGT. V gave up 3 bases and J gave up 7 bases, with 22 bases separating them.